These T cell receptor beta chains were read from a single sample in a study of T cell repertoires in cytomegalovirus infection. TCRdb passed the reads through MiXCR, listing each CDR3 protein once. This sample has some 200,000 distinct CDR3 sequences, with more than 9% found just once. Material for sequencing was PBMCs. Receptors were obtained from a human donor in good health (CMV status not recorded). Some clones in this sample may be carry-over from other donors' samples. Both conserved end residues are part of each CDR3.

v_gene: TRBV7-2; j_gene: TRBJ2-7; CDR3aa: CASSSRLAAYEQYF
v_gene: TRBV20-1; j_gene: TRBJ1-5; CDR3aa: CSAERTAGQPQHF
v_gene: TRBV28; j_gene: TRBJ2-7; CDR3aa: CASSSRQIRTAEQYF
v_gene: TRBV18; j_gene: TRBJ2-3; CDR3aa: CASSPFEAIAGGIDTQYF
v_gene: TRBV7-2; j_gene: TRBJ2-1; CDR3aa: CAMQGLGEQFF
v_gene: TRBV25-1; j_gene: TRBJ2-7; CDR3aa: CASSPRTSGSFYEQYF
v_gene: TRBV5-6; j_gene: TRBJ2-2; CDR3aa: CASTNSDWNTGELFF
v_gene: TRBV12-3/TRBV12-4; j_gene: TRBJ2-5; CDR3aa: CASSFDSGRRGETQYF
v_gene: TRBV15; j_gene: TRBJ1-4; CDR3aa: CATSTDRGINEKLFF
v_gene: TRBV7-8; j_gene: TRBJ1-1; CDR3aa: CASSPHRGTGYSEAFF
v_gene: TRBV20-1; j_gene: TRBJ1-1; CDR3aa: CSQRGNTEAFF
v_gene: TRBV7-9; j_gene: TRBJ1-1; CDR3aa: CASSFMGENTEAFF
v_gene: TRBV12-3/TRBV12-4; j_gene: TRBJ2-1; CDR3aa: CASSMGTTNEQFF
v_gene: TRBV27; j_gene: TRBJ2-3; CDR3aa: CASSPTWGGNTDTQYF